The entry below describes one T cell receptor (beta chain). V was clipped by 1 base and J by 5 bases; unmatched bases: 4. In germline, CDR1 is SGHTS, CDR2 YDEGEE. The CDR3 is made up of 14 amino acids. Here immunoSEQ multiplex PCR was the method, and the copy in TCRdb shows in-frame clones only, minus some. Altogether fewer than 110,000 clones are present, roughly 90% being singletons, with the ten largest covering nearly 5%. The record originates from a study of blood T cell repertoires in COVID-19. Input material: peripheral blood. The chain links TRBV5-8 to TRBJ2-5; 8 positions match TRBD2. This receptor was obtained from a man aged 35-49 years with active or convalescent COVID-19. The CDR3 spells CASSLFWTSETQYF. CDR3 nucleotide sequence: TGTGCCAGCAGCTTGTTCTGGACTAGCGAGACCCAGTACTTC. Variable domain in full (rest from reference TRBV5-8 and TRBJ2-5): EAGVTQSPTHLIKTRGQQATLRCSPISGHTSVYWYQQALGLGLQFLLWYDEGEERNRGNFPPRFSGRQFPNYSSELNVNALELEDSALYLCASSLFWTSETQYFGPGTRLLVL.